This paragraph covers one TCR beta chain sequence. The CDR3 has 15 residues. The V end lost 4 bases, the J end lost 2 bases, and 14 bases lay between the germline ends. Per the germline V gene, CDR1 is SGDLS and CDR2 is YYNGEE. The data derive from a study of CD8 T cells in Susac syndrome. RNA totalling roughly 0.5 to 1 ug underwent reverse transcription with random hexamers. TCRdb itself ran the immunoSEQ multiplex PCR reads through MiXCR, one entry per CDR3 protein. The sample records roughly 200,000 distinct CDR3 sequences, over 90% being singletons. Sequencing used CD4+ T cells from PBMCs. This chain uses TRBV9 with TRBJ2-3; no clear D. The TCR originated in a human donor with multiple sclerosis. CDR3 nucleotides: TGTGCCAGCAGCCCTGGTTTTCGGATCACAGATACGCAGTATTTT. Its translation is CASSPGFRITDTQYF.